One T cell receptor beta chain is described in this entry. This specimen belongs to a study of cytomegalovirus exposure and HLA in healthy donors. Trimming removed 3 bases from V and 4 bases from J; junction bases left unmatched: 6. Germline V gene sequence: CDR1 SGHDT, CDR2 YYEEEE. The CDR3 is 15 residues long. This PCR relied on a set of 60 Vbeta primers and 13 Jbeta primers. Generated by immunoSEQ multiplex PCR, the TCRdb table keeps only in-frame clones and is missing some. The sample carries roughly 87,000 clones, more than 70% recorded once. The material sequenced was PBMCs. The sequence derives from a man aged 55-75 years in good health and CMV-seronegative. The chain recombines TRBV5-6 with TRBJ2-7; the match to TRBD1 covers 11 bases. CDR3 protein: CASSSPDRGQYEQYF. CDR3 in DNA: TGTGCCAGCAGCTCCCCGGACAGGGGGCAGTACGAGCAGTACTTC.